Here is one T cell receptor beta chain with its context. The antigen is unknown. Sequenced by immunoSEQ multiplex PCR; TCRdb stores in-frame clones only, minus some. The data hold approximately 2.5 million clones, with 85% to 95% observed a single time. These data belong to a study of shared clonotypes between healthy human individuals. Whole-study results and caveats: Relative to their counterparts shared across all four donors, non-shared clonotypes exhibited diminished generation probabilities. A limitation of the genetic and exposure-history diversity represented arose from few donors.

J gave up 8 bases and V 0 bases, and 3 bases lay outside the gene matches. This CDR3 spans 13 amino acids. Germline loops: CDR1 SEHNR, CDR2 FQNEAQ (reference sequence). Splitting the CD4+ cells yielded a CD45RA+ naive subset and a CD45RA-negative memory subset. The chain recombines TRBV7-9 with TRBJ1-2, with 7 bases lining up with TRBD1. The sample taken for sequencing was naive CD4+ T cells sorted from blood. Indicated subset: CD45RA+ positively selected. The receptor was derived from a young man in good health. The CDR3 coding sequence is TGTGCCAGCAGCTTAGCACAGGGGAACGGCTACACCTTC. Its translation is CASSLAQGNGYTF.